The 26 T cell receptor beta chains in this list originate from one sample, sequenced in a study of blood T cell repertoires in COVID-19. The protocol was immunoSEQ multiplex PCR, while the TCRdb copy is restricted to in-frame clones and leaves out a portion. The repertoire holds around 250,000 clones, with 84% as singletons. Sequencing used PBMCs or T cells enriched from blood (not recorded which). These receptor sequences come from a young man with acute COVID-19.

V is TRBV9 and J is TRBJ1-3; possibly TRBD1 for D (5 bases). V was cut by 0 bases and J by 0 bases, with 10 bases left in between. Germline-derived CDR1 and CDR2 are SGDLS and YYNGEE. The length of the CDR3 is 16 residues. The CDR3, as DNA: TGTGCCAGCAGCGTAGGACAGCTTCGCTCTGGAAACACCATATATTTT. Its translation is CASSVGQLRSGNTIYF.

This chain joins TRBV19 and TRBJ1-5; TRBD1 aligns across 7 bases. The trim removed 3 bases at V and 3 bases at J, leaving 5 bases unmatched. This CDR3 comprises 15 residues. Germline V gene data show CDR1 as LNHDA and CDR2 as SQIVND (reference sequence). The CDR3, as DNA: TGTGCCAGTAGTATTTTGGGACAGAACAATCAGCCCCAGCATTTT. This encodes CASSILGQNNQPQHF.

The CDR3 DNA reads TGTGCCAGCCAGTGGGGGGGGCGACTGAGCAATCAGCCCCAGCATTTT. It encodes CASQWGGRLSNQPQHF. The chain has TRBV19 and TRBJ1-5; D might be TRBD1 (6 bases). Trimming pared 9 bases from V and 1 base from J, leaving 19 bases between. The CDR3 sequence is 16 residues long. The germline V gene has CDR1 LNHDA and CDR2 SQIVND (reference sequence). Full variable domain (rest looked up from reference TRBV19 and TRBJ1-5): DGGITQSPKYLFRKEGQNVTLSCEQNLNHDAMYWYRQDPGQGLRLIYYSQIVNDFQKGDIAEGYSVSREKKESFPLTVTSAQKNPTAFYLCASQWGGRLSNQPQHFGDGTRLSIL.

The CDR3 reads CASSVDDYRSYNEQFF. As DNA, the CDR3 is TGTGCCAGCAGCGTAGACGACTACCGCTCCTACAATGAGCAGTTCTTC. This chain joins TRBV9 and TRBJ2-1, with D maybe TRBD2 (5 bases). There are 16 residues in the CDR3. The germline CDR1 and CDR2 sequences are SGDLS and YYNGEE. V dropped 0 bases and J dropped 0 bases, with 10 bases sitting between them.

This clone was detected only once. This sequence joins TRBV27 and TRBJ1-1; 9 nucleotides align to TRBD1. With V trimmed by 5 bases and J by 7 bases, 8 bases remained unmatched. CDR3 size: 14 residues. CDR1 and CDR2 from the germline V gene are MNHEY and SMNVEV (reference sequence). For the CDR3, the DNA is TGTGCCAGCAGTCGGACAGGGGCGCAGGGTGAAGCTTTCTTT. Translation gives CASSRTGAQGEAFF.

The CDR3 coding sequence is TGTGCCAGTAGTATAGTCGGGGCAGGGGACACTGAAGCTTTCTTT. As protein: CASSIVGAGDTEAFF. The genes are TRBV19 and TRBJ1-1, with a tentative D call TRBD1 (6 bases). Germline CDR1 is LNHDA and CDR2 is SQIVND (reference sequence). V lost 1 base and J lost 3, with 12 bases in between. CDR3 length: 15 amino acids.

The chain has TRBV24-1 and TRBJ1-5; D is perhaps TRBD1 (6 bases). Germline CDR1 KGHDR, CDR2 SFDVKD. V was shortened by 5 bases and J by 6 bases, with 10 bases between the two germline ends. CDR3 size: 13 residues. CDR3: CATSGGLSQPQHF. As DNA, the CDR3 is TGTGCCACCAGTGGGGGGCTAAGTCAGCCCCAGCATTTT.

The genes are TRBV5-1 and TRBJ1-1; weak D call: TRBD1 (5 bases). Germline assignment: CDR1 SGHRS and CDR2 YFSETQ. CDR3 size: 16 residues. Trimming cost V 0 bases and J 4 bases, with 16 bases left between them. This chain's CDR3 is CASSLGQGWGSTEAFF. The CDR3 DNA sequence: TGCGCCAGCAGCTTGGGGCAGGGTTGGGGAAGCACTGAAGCTTTCTTT.

This chain connects TRBV2 to TRBJ2-5; 9 nucleotides align to TRBD2. This CDR3 is 14 amino acids long. CDR1 and CDR2 (germline): SNHLY, FYNNEI. Trimming at V came to 4 bases and at J to 2 bases, leaving 2 bases not matched to a gene. The chain's CDR3 is CASSGTSDQETQYF. CDR3 DNA: TGTGCCAGCAGTGGGACTAGCGATCAAGAGACCCAGTACTTC.

This clone occurred a few times. The V gene is TRBV6-5, the J gene TRBJ2-1; D is unresolved. There are 13 residues in the CDR3. Germline V gene sequence: CDR1 MNHEY, CDR2 SVGAGI. V lost 1 base and J 9 bases, leaving 10 bases between the germline ends. The CDR3 DNA reads as TGTGCCAGCAGTTACTTGCCAGTGGTTGAGCAGTTCTTC. Protein product: CASSYLPVVEQFF.

Regarding this clone: A much larger clone lies a single base off, so this may be a read error. V and J are TRBV6-4 and TRBJ2-1, with 7 positions matching TRBD2. This CDR3 contains 14 residues. With 4 bases clipped from V and 0 bases from J, the junction kept 0 bases outside the gene matches. Germline loops: CDR1 MRHNA, CDR2 SNTAGT. CDR3 amino acids: CASSGGSSYNEQFF. The CDR3 DNA is TGTGCCAGCAGTGGCGGGAGCTCCTACAATGAGCAGTTCTTC.

V is TRBV28 and J is TRBJ1-6; TRBD1 matches 9 bases. V was pared by 4 bases and J by 3 bases, with 4 bases of the junction left unmatched. Per the germline V gene, CDR1 is MDHEN and CDR2 is SYDVKM. The CDR3 sequence is 16 residues long. The CDR3 is CASSSRDRDYNSPLHF. The CDR3 DNA follows: TGTGCCAGCAGTTCTCGGGACAGGGACTATAATTCACCCCTCCACTTT. Based on the CDR3 plus reference TRBV28 and TRBJ1-6, the full variable domain is DVKVTQSSRYLVKRTGEKVFLECVQDMDHENMFWYRQDPGLGLRLIYFSYDVKMKEKGDIPEGYSVSREKKERFSLILESASTNQTSMYLCASSSRDRDYNSPLHFGNGTRLTVT.

V gene TRBV5-6 combines with J gene TRBJ2-7; TRBD1 aligns across 9 bases. Germline-derived CDR1 and CDR2 are SGHDT and YYEEEE. V shed 3 bases and J 3 bases; nucleotides not matched to a gene: 4. The CDR3 is 14 amino acids. As DNA, the CDR3 is TGTGCCAGCAGCTCTCCGGGACAGGGCTACGAGCAGTACGTC. Translating it yields CASSSPGQGYEQYV.

In its sample, this clone was seen a few times. The chain carries TRBV27 and TRBJ1-1; the D is unclear. Per the germline V gene, CDR1 is MNHEY and CDR2 is SMNVEV (reference sequence). This CDR3 comprises 13 residues. The V and J ends lost 3 bases and 6 bases respectively, with 11 bases between them. CDR3: CASSFLPQAEAFF. The CDR3 DNA reads as TGTGCCAGCAGTTTTCTACCGCAGGCTGAAGCTTTCTTT.

This clone appeared once. The chain joins TRBV6-5 to TRBJ1-2; D uncertain. The V end lost 5 bases, the J end lost 3 bases, and 10 bases lay between the germline ends. Germline V lookup: CDR1 MNHEY, CDR2 SVGAGI. CDR3 size: 13 residues. CDR3 protein: CASSQDGDYGYTF. The CDR3 DNA sequence: TGTGCCAGCAGTCAGGACGGGGACTATGGCTACACCTTC.

V and J are TRBV9 and TRBJ2-5; TRBD1 might be the D (6 bases). V was cut by 4 bases and J by 4 bases, with 17 bases left in between. The CDR3 contains 15 residues. Germline loops: CDR1 SGDLS, CDR2 YYNGEE. CDR3 sequence (DNA): TGTGCCAGCAGCCTCACGCTGGGGGCGGTAGAGACCCAGTACTTC. Its protein product is CASSLTLGAVETQYF.

V gene TRBV19 combines with J gene TRBJ2-3, with 8 bases fitting TRBD2. Germline V gene data show CDR1 as LNHDA and CDR2 as SQIVND (reference sequence). The CDR3 is made up of 13 amino acids. V lost 7 bases to trimming and J lost 5 bases; unmatched junction nucleotides: 5. This chain's CDR3 is CASKSSGGDTQYF. CDR3 sequence (DNA): TGTGCCAGTAAATCGAGCGGGGGAGATACGCAGTATTTT.

The CDR3 spells CATSRDKTAGNEKLFF. DNA for the CDR3: TGTGCCACCAGCAGAGATAAAACGGCAGGGAATGAAAAACTGTTTTTT. The chain has TRBV15 and TRBJ1-4, with D tentatively TRBD1 (5 bases). This CDR3 comprises 16 residues. Germline V gene lookup returns CDR1 LNHNV and CDR2 YYDKDF (reference sequence). V gave up 0 bases and J gave up 5 bases, with 13 bases separating them.

As DNA, the CDR3 is TGTGCCAGTAGTATACTAGCGGGGGAAAGAATAGGGCAGTTCTTC. This codes for CASSILAGERIGQFF. The rearrangement joins TRBV19 to TRBJ2-1; TRBD2 aligns across 10 bases. There are 15 residues in the CDR3. Germline V gene data show CDR1 as LNHDA and CDR2 as SQIVND (reference sequence). V lost 2 bases and J lost 12; bases outside the gene matches: 10.

The chain combines TRBV3-1 (or the pseudogene TRBV3-2) with TRBJ2-3; a weak D match, TRBD2 (5 bases). CDR3 size: 14 residues. The V gene's germline CDR1 is LGHDT and CDR2 YNNKEL (reference sequence). V lost 2 bases and J lost 0, with 6 bases in between. CDR3 residues: CASSQPGSTDTQYF. CDR3 nucleotides: TGTGCCAGCAGCCAACCGGGAAGCACAGATACGCAGTATTTT.

V gene TRBV18 combines with J gene TRBJ2-3; 7 bases are shared with TRBD1. Germline CDR1 is KGHSH and CDR2 is LQKENI. The CDR3 totals 13 residues. V was pared by 3 bases and J by 10 bases, with 7 bases of the junction left unmatched. CDR3 in DNA: TGTGCCAGCTCACCTGTTACAGGGGAAGCGCAGTATTTT. Amino acids: CASSPVTGEAQYF.

The V and J genes are TRBV11-2 and TRBJ1-5, with D possibly being TRBD1 (6 bases). Germline loops: CDR1 SGHAT, CDR2 FQNNGV. The V end lost 4 bases, the J end lost 7 bases, and 11 bases lay between the germline ends. The CDR3 is made up of 13 amino acids. CDR3 residues: CASSSGTYQPQHF. The CDR3 coding sequence is TGTGCCAGCAGCTCCGGGACATACCAGCCCCAGCATTTT.

The V gene is TRBV19, the J gene TRBJ2-5, with 8 bases that match TRBD2. CDR1 is LNHDA and CDR2 is SQIVND in the germline V gene (reference sequence). The CDR3 consists of 14 residues. Germline trimming cut 5 bases from V and 5 bases from J; bases unmatched to any gene: 7. The CDR3 loop is CASSSSGGRETQYF. The CDR3 nucleotides are TGTGCCAGTAGTTCCTCGGGAGGGCGGGAGACCCAGTACTTC.

V gene TRBV5-6 combines with J gene TRBJ2-1, with 9 bases matching TRBD1. The V gene end was trimmed by 2 bases and the J gene end by 5 bases; junction bases not matched to a gene: 8. The CDR3 covers 16 residues. The germline CDR1 and CDR2 sequences are SGHDT and YYEEEE. In DNA form, the CDR3 reads TGTGCCAGCAGCTTCCTCACAGGGGGCGCGGACAATGAGCAGTTCTTC. Amino acids: CASSFLTGGADNEQFF.

V gene TRBV19 combines with J gene TRBJ2-1, with TRBD2 as a possible D gene (6 bases). V was pared by 3 bases and J by 8 bases, with 20 bases between. Germline V gene lookup returns CDR1 LNHDA and CDR2 SQIVND (reference sequence). CDR3 length: 16 residues. CDR3 region: CASSISRVLAAHEQFF. The CDR3 coding sequence is TGTGCCAGTAGTATCTCGCGGGTACTAGCAGCCCATGAGCAGTTCTTC.

This clone was found once. This chain connects TRBV19 to TRBJ1-1, with a possible D match to TRBD1 (6 bases). Trimming took off 9 bases at V and 1 base at J, with 15 bases between the two ends. The germline CDR1 and CDR2 sequences are LNHDA and SQIVND (reference sequence). The CDR3 length is 14 residues. The CDR3 is CASQMGGANTEAFF. In DNA form, the CDR3 reads TGTGCCAGCCAAATGGGGGGGGCGAACACTGAAGCTTTCTTT.